This is a list of T cell receptor beta chains from one sample in a study of T cell responses to AZD1222 COVID-19 vaccine. Sequencing used immunoSEQ multiplex PCR; TCRdb keeps in-frame clones, though not all of them. The sample lists 150,000 to 200,000 clones; approximately 88% were seen once. The sample in question was peripheral blood, obtained 28 days after the second AZD1222 dose. The receptors stem from an adult who received the AZD1222 COVID-19 vaccine. CDR3s include the opening cysteine and the closing phenylalanine or tryptophan. A D gene is named only where the DNA matches it firmly. Size is stated for part of the rows, as once, few or many counts, or as a class when the clone is expanded.

CDR3nt: TGTGCCAGCAGGAAGGACGTGTACGAGCAGTACTTC
CDR3aa: CASRKDVYEQYF
v_gene: TRBV2
j_gene: TRBJ2-7
d_gene: NA
abundance: NA

CDR3nt: TGTGCCACCAGCGCAAGACAACCCAGGAGCTCTGGGGCCAACGTCCTGACTTTC
CDR3aa: CATSARQPRSSGANVLTF
v_gene: TRBV15
j_gene: TRBJ2-6
d_gene: NA
abundance: once

CDR3nt: TGCGCCAGCAGCTTGTCCCAGGGCTCGAAGAGCTATGGCTACACCTTC
CDR3aa: CASSLSQGSKSYGYTF
v_gene: TRBV5-1
j_gene: TRBJ1-2
d_gene: NA
abundance: NA

CDR3nt: TGTGCCAGCAGACTTGACCCGGGGTCTGGGGGTAACTATGGCTACACCTTC
CDR3aa: CASRLDPGSGGNYGYTF
v_gene: TRBV5-4
j_gene: TRBJ1-2
d_gene: NA
abundance: NA

CDR3nt: TGTGCCAGCAGCGTTTTGGGACTAGCGATGAATGAGCAGTTCTTC
CDR3aa: CASSVLGLAMNEQFF
v_gene: TRBV9
j_gene: TRBJ2-1
d_gene: TRBD2
abundance: NA

CDR3nt: TGCGCCAGCAGCCAGGGAATCCCGGGACAGGGACAACCCCTCCACTTT
CDR3aa: CASSQGIPGQGQPLHF
v_gene: TRBV4-1
j_gene: TRBJ1-6
d_gene: TRBD1
abundance: once

CDR3nt: TGTGCCAGCACCCAGGACACCTACGAGCAGTACTTC
CDR3aa: CASTQDTYEQYF
v_gene: TRBV18
j_gene: TRBJ2-7
d_gene: NA
abundance: NA

CDR3nt: TGCAGCGTTGAGTCCATTTGGGCCGGCACCGTGGGGGAGCTGTTTTTT
CDR3aa: CSVESIWAGTVGELFF
v_gene: TRBV29-1
j_gene: TRBJ2-2
d_gene: NA
abundance: few

CDR3nt: TGTGCCAGCAGCTTACAGAAGTTCTCCTACGAGCAGTACTTC
CDR3aa: CASSLQKFSYEQYF
v_gene: TRBV11-3
j_gene: TRBJ2-7
d_gene: NA
abundance: NA

CDR3nt: TGTGCCAGCAGCGCTCAACCGGGCCCGGGTGGCGGGAATGAAAAACTGTTTTTT
CDR3aa: CASSAQPGPGGGNEKLFF
v_gene: TRBV9
j_gene: TRBJ1-4
d_gene: NA
abundance: once

CDR3nt: TGTGCCAGCAGCGCCGGACGGAACACTGAAGCTTTCTTT
CDR3aa: CASSAGRNTEAFF
v_gene: TRBV7-9
j_gene: TRBJ1-1
d_gene: NA
abundance: NA

CDR3nt: TGTGCCACCAGCCCTCGGACAGACAACACCGGGGAGCTGTTTTTT
CDR3aa: CATSPRTDNTGELFF
v_gene: TRBV15
j_gene: TRBJ2-2
d_gene: NA
abundance: NA

CDR3nt: TGCAGTGCCCGAGACAGCGGCTACACCTTC
CDR3aa: CSARDSGYTF
v_gene: TRBV20-1
j_gene: TRBJ1-2
d_gene: NA
abundance: NA

CDR3nt: TGTGCCAGCATCGGACAGGGTTTTTTGGGGGAGCAGTTCTTC
CDR3aa: CASIGQGFLGEQFF
v_gene: TRBV7-8
j_gene: TRBJ2-1
d_gene: TRBD1
abundance: NA

CDR3nt: TGTGCCAGCAGCGGAGAAGGAAAACTGTTTTTT
CDR3aa: CASSGEGKLFF
v_gene: TRBV2
j_gene: TRBJ1-4
d_gene: NA
abundance: once

CDR3nt: TGTGCCAGCAGTTACTCTGGACAATTTTCACCTGGCTACACCTTC
CDR3aa: CASSYSGQFSPGYTF
v_gene: TRBV6-5
j_gene: TRBJ1-2
d_gene: NA
abundance: once

CDR3nt: TGTGCCAGCAGCCAAGAAAGACTAGCGGGTGAGCAGTTCTTC
CDR3aa: CASSQERLAGEQFF
v_gene: TRBV3-1/TRBV3-2
j_gene: TRBJ2-1
d_gene: TRBD2
abundance: NA

CDR3nt: TGCGCCAGCAGCTTGGGACAGGTCGACGGACGGGCTTTCTTT
CDR3aa: CASSLGQVDGRAFF
v_gene: TRBV5-1
j_gene: TRBJ1-1
d_gene: NA
abundance: NA

CDR3nt: TGTGCCAGCTCACCTATGTATGGGTATGAAAAACTGTTTTTT
CDR3aa: CASSPMYGYEKLFF
v_gene: TRBV18
j_gene: TRBJ1-4
d_gene: NA
abundance: NA

CDR3nt: TGTGCCAGCAGCTTGGGTCGTACGGGGGCATCCTACGAGCAGTACTTC
CDR3aa: CASSLGRTGASYEQYF
v_gene: TRBV5-4
j_gene: TRBJ2-7
d_gene: NA
abundance: NA

CDR3nt: TGCGCCAGCAGTGACTTAGCGGGGGGGCAAGATACGCAGTATTTT
CDR3aa: CASSDLAGGQDTQYF
v_gene: TRBV10-1
j_gene: TRBJ2-3
d_gene: TRBD2
abundance: NA

CDR3nt: TGCGCCAGCATGGGAATGGATGGAAACACCATATATTTT
CDR3aa: CASMGMDGNTIYF
v_gene: TRBV5-1
j_gene: TRBJ1-3
d_gene: NA
abundance: NA